These 3 T cell receptor beta chains share one sample of origin, sequenced in a study of cytomegalovirus exposure and HLA in healthy donors. This table comes from immunoSEQ multiplex PCR, and its TCRdb copy is limited to in-frame clones, with some not included. Of 65,000 or so clones in the sample, over 85% were seen once. The specimen sequenced was PBMCs. Receptor source: a young man in good health and CMV-seropositive.

The rearrangement uses TRBV27 and TRBJ2-7; D gene ambiguous. The germline V gene encodes CDR1 MNHEY and CDR2 SMNVEV (reference sequence). V was pared by 2 bases and J by 5 bases, with 16 bases between. The CDR3 runs to 15 residues. CDR3 amino acids: CASSLAKALLDEQYF. The CDR3 nucleotides read TGTGCCAGCAGTTTAGCCAAAGCCCTCCTAGACGAGCAGTACTTC.

The chain is built from TRBV5-1 and TRBJ2-3; D is uncertain. V lost 4 bases to trimming and J lost 0 bases, with 3 bases between them. The CDR3 extends over 12 amino acids. CDR1 SGHRS and CDR2 YFSETQ come from the germline V gene. CDR3 DNA: TGCGCCAGCAGCACTAGCACAGATACGCAGTATTTT. Protein product: CASSTSTDTQYF.

This clone was seen once. The chain recombines TRBV7-9 with TRBJ2-7; 7 positions match TRBD1. The V segment lost 5 bases and the J segment 2 bases; nucleotides outside the gene matches: 9. This CDR3 is built from 15 residues. The germline V gene encodes CDR1 SEHNR and CDR2 FQNEAQ (reference sequence). The CDR3 region has the DNA TGTGCCAGCAGCCCTCGGGACAGATTTACCTACGAGCAGTACTTC. It is translated as CASSPRDRFTYEQYF.